Below, one T cell receptor beta chain is given with its context. The data were obtained in a study of PD-1 blockade in classical Hodgkin lymphoma. All patients experienced relapse after autologous stem cell transplantation, and brentuximab vedotin exposure was variable. The CDR3 length is 17 residues. The J segment lost 6 bases and the V segment lost 4 bases, leaving 15 bases of the junction unmatched. Germline lookup yields CDR1 SGDLS and CDR2 YYNGEE. Clones were read by immunoSEQ multiplex PCR, and TCRdb kept only the in-frame ones, dropping some. Among about 98,000 clones listed, roughly four fifths were seen once.

The chain recombines TRBV9 with TRBJ2-1; 8 nucleotides line up with TRBD1. This specimen was peripheral blood mononuclear cells (PBMCs), taken before the second cycle of nivolumab. The TCR originated in a human donor with classical Hodgkin lymphoma. The DNA of the CDR3 is TGTGCCAGCAGCCATACTGACAGGGGACTTTTAACCAATGAGCAGTTCTTC. Translated: CASSHTDRGLLTNEQFF.